The sequence of this T cell receptor (beta chain) was determined in a study of blood T cell repertoires in COVID-19. Study background: Acute and convalescent COVID-19 specimens originated in the United States, Italy and Spain. T cells, B-cell-depleted T cells, or PBMCs supplied cDNA or gDNA.

Germline CDR1 and CDR2: MNHNY and SVGAGI (reference sequence). This CDR3 contains 16 residues. Trimming took off 0 bases at V and 3 bases at J, with 14 bases between the two ends. In the study's own analysis: Nucleated cell counts were estimated from reference gene primer amplification. The assay was immunoSEQ multiplex PCR, and TCRdb's table has in-frame clones only and misses some. The V and J calls and clone size come from that table; D and trimming were worked out from the DNA. The sample yields 250,000 to 300,000 clones, more than 70% seen once. The sample comprised peripheral blood. The chain employs TRBV6-6 and TRBJ1-2, with D maybe TRBD1 (6 bases). The TCR sequence derives from a woman between 35 and 50 years old who had recovered from COVID-19. DNA for the CDR3: TGTGCCAGCAGTTACTCGGGGCAGGGGACGGACTATGGCTACACCTTC. It codes for CASSYSGQGTDYGYTF.